Listed below are T cell receptor beta chains from one sample, sequenced in a study of CD8 T cells in Susac syndrome. TCRdb passed the immunoSEQ multiplex PCR reads through MiXCR, listing each CDR3 protein once. The repertoire consists of fewer than 85,000 distinct CDR3 sequences, with approximately 94% occurring once and the leading ten covering 0.5% to 0.65%. Sequenced sample: CD8+ T cells from PBMCs. Receptor source: a human donor with Susac syndrome. The CDR3 runs from the conserved cysteine through the conserved F or W. Each record gives: V gene, CDR3 protein.

V gene: TRBV27
CDR3 protein: CASSFGQEAFF

V gene: TRBV2
CDR3 protein: CASDGPHVYF

V gene: TRBV5-1
CDR3 protein: CASSLAAHYGYTF

V gene: TRBV6-5
CDR3 protein: CASSYSNQIEAFF

V gene: TRBV6-6
CDR3 protein: CASSYGGGQEQFF

V gene: TRBV4-3
CDR3 protein: CASSQGDGTPTGELFF

V gene: TRBV7-2
CDR3 protein: CASRIRDTSYEQYF

V gene: TRBV7-3
CDR3 protein: CASSWGVNQPQHF

V gene: TRBV29-1
CDR3 protein: CSVAGGINEKLFF

V gene: TRBV5-4
CDR3 protein: CASSLGITYEQYF

V gene: TRBV12-5
CDR3 protein: CASGLVLSDRNGYTF

V gene: TRBV5-6
CDR3 protein: CATSLAGIFYEQFF

V gene: TRBV12-3/TRBV12-4
CDR3 protein: CASSLRGGPYNEQFF

V gene: TRBV7-6
CDR3 protein: CASSLTAGGIYEQYF

V gene: TRBV28
CDR3 protein: CASSFTSGSQETQYF

V gene: TRBV2
CDR3 protein: CASRELGQGGHEQYF

V gene: TRBV11-2
CDR3 protein: CASSLVLTLNTGELFF

V gene: TRBV12-3/TRBV12-4
CDR3 protein: CASSLLGQSTLTLYGYTF

V gene: TRBV30
CDR3 protein: CASTRRASGYTF

V gene: TRBV24-1
CDR3 protein: CATSDPRTDTQYF

V gene: TRBV9
CDR3 protein: CASSVGGKNIQYF

V gene: TRBV7-9
CDR3 protein: CASSGDSLNTEAFF

V gene: TRBV11-2
CDR3 protein: CASSFWVSRDDYNSPLHF

V gene: TRBV7-8
CDR3 protein: CASSLVGTHYYQETQYF

V gene: TRBV20-1
CDR3 protein: CSARSGLGGAETQYF

V gene: TRBV12-3/TRBV12-4
CDR3 protein: CASSFDGVTDTQYF

V gene: TRBV2
CDR3 protein: CASSERRDEQYF

V gene: TRBV20-1
CDR3 protein: CSARDHRGTYEQYF

V gene: TRBV29-1
CDR3 protein: CSVEWEGYTF

V gene: TRBV27
CDR3 protein: CASSLIGAKNIQYF

V gene: TRBV5-6
CDR3 protein: CASSPDGHTDTQYF

V gene: TRBV7-7
CDR3 protein: CASSLYRGETQYF

V gene: TRBV6-2/TRBV6-3
CDR3 protein: CASGPRNPGETQYF

V gene: TRBV7-9
CDR3 protein: CASSLPTGPYGNEQFF

V gene: TRBV7-9
CDR3 protein: CASSPLKGGRSPLHF

V gene: TRBV6-5
CDR3 protein: CASIPPGTSGETQYF

V gene: TRBV12-3/TRBV12-4
CDR3 protein: CASSPPGLAGGYEQYF

V gene: TRBV6-4
CDR3 protein: CASRDGTSYETQYF

V gene: TRBV11-3
CDR3 protein: CASSLEFSGTYNEQFF

V gene: TRBV15
CDR3 protein: CATSGQRRRDYGYTF

V gene: TRBV7-9
CDR3 protein: CASSLALVGNEQFF

V gene: TRBV7-9
CDR3 protein: CASSNGQGNTDTQYF

V gene: TRBV5-6
CDR3 protein: CASSFGHGSYEQYF

V gene: TRBV29-1
CDR3 protein: CSDLASSYNEQFF

V gene: TRBV27
CDR3 protein: CASSLSTGANSPLHF